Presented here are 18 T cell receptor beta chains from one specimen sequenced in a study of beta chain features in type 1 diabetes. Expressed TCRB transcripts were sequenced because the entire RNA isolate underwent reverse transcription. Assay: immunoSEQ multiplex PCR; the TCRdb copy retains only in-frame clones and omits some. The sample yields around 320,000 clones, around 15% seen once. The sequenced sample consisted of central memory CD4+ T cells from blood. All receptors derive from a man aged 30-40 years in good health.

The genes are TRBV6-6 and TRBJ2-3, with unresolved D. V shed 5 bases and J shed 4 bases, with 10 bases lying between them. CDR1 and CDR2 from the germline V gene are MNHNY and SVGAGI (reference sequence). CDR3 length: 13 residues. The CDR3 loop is CASSNVVPDTQYF. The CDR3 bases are TGTGCCAGCAGTAACGTCGTCCCAGATACGCAGTATTTT.

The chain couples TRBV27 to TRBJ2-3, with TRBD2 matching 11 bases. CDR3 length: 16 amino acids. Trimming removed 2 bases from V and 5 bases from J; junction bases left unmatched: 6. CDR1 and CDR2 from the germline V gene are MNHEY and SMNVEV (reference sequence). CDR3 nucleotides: TGTGCCAGCAGTTTAAAAACTAGCGGGAGATTAGATACGCAGTATTTT. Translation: CASSLKTSGRLDTQYF.

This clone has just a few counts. The CDR3 DNA reads TGTGCCAGCAGCAGCGGGGTGAATCAGCCCCAGCATTTT. It encodes CASSSGVNQPQHF. The V gene is TRBV7-2, the J gene TRBJ1-5; no clear D gene. V lost 5 bases, J lost 4 bases, and 9 bases lay in between. The CDR3 sequence is 13 residues long. The germline V gene encodes CDR1 SGHTA and CDR2 FQGNSA.

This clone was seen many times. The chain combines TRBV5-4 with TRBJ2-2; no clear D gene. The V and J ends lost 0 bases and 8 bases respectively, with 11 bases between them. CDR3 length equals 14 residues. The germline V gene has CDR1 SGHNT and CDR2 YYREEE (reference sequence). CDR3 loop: CASSLESGRGELFF. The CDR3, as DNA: TGTGCCAGCAGCTTGGAGTCCGGGCGTGGGGAGCTGTTTTTT.

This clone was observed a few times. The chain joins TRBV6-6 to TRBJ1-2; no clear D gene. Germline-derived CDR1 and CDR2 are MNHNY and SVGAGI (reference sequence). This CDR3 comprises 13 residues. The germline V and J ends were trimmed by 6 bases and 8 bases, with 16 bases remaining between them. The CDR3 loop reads CASSPPRSGGYTF. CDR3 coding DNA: TGTGCCAGCAGCCCCCCCCGATCGGGGGGCTACACCTTC.

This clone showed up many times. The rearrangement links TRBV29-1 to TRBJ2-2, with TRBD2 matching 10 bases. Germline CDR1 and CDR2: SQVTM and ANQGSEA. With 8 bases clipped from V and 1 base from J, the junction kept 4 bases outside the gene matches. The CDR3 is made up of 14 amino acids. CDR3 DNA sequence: TGCAGCTTTACTAGCGGGAAGAACACCGGGGAGCTGTTTTTT. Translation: CSFTSGKNTGELFF.

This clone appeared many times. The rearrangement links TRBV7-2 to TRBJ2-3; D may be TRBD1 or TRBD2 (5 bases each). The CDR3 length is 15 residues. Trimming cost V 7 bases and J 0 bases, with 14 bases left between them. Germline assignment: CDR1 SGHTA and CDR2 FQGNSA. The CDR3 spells CASNGARFSTDTQYF. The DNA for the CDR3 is TGTGCCAGCAACGGGGCCAGGTTTAGCACAGATACGCAGTATTTT.

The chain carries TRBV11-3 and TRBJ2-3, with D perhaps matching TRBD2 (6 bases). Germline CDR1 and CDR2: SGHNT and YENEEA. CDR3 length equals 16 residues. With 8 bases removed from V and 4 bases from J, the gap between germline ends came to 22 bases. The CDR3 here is CASGRGGGEPSDTQYF. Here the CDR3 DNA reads TGTGCCAGCGGCCGCGGTGGCGGGGAACCCTCAGATACGCAGTATTTT. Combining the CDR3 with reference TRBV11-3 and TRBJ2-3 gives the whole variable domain EAGVVQSPRYKIIEKKQPVAFWCNPISGHNTLYWYLQNLGQGPELLIRYENEEAVDDSQLPKDRFSAERLKGVDSTLKIQPAELGDSAVYLCASGRGGGEPSDTQYFGPGTRLTVL.

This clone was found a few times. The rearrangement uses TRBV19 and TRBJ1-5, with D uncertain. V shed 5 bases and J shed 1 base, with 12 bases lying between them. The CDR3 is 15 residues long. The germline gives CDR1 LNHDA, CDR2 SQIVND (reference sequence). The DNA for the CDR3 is TGTGCCAGTAGTCCGTACCTTCAGAGCAATCAGCCCCAGCATTTT. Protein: CASSPYLQSNQPQHF.

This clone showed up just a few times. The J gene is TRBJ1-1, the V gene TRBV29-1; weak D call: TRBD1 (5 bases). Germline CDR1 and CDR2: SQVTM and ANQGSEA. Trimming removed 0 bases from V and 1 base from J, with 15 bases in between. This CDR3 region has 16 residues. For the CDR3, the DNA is TGCAGCGTTGAAGATTGGAGGTTGGGGGAGAACACTGAAGCTTTCTTT. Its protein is CSVEDWRLGENTEAFF.

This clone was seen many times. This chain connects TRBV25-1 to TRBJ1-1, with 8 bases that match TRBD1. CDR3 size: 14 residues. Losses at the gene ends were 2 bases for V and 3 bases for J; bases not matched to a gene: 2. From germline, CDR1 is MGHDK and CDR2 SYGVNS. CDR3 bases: TGTGCCAGCAGTGAACAACAGGGGGACACTGAAGCTTTCTTT. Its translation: CASSEQQGDTEAFF.

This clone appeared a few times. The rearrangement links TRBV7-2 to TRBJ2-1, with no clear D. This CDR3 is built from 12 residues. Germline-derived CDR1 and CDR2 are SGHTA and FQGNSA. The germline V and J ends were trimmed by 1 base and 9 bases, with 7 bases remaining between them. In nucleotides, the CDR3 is TGTGCCAGCAGCTTAGTCGGGCTTGAGCAGTTCTTC. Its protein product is CASSLVGLEQFF.

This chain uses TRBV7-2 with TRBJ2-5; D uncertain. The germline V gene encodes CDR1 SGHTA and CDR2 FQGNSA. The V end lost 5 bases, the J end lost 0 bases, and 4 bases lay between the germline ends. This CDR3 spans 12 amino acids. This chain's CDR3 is CASSHNQETQYF. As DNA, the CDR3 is TGTGCCAGCAGCCATAACCAAGAGACCCAGTACTTC.

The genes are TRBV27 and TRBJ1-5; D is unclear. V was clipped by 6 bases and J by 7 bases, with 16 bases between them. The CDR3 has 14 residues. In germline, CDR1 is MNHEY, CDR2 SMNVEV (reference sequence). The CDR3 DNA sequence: TGTGCCAGCAGCAGACAAGCAGTGGGGCAGCCCCAGCATTTT. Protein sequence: CASSRQAVGQPQHF.

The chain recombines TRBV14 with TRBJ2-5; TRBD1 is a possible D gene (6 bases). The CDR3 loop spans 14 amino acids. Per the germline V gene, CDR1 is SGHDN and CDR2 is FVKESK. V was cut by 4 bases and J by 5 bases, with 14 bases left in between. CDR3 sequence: CASSPQGPAETQYF. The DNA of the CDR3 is TGTGCCAGCAGCCCACAGGGCCCGGCGGAGACCCAGTACTTC.

CDR3 residues: CASRARGGQETQYF. CDR3 DNA: TGTGCCAGCAGGGCCCGTGGGGGGCAAGAGACCCAGTACTTC. This chain joins TRBV11-2 and TRBJ2-5; TRBD2 is a possible D gene (6 bases). This CDR3 is 14 amino acids long. Germline CDR1 SGHAT, CDR2 FQNNGV. V was clipped by 6 bases and J by 2 bases, with 13 bases between them. The whole variable domain, filled in from reference TRBV11-2 and TRBJ2-5, reads EAGVAQSPRYKIIEKRQSVAFWCNPISGHATLYWYQQILGQGPKLLIQFQNNGVVDDSQLPKDRFSAERLKGVDSTLKIQPAKLEDSAVYLCASRARGGQETQYFGPGTRLLVL.

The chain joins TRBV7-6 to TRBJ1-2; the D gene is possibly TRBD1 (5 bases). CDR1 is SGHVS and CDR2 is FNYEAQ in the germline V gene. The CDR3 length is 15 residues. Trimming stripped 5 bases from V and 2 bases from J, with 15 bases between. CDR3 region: CASSPQGNENYGYTF. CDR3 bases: TGTGCCAGCAGCCCGCAGGGTAATGAGAACTATGGCTACACCTTC.

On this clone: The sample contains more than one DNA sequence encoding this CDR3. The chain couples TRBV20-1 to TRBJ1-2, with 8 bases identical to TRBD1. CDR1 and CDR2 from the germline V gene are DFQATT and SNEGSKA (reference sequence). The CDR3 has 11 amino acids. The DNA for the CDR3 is TGCAGAGGACAGGGAGTTTATGGCTACACCTTC. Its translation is CRGQGVYGYTF.